This T cell receptor beta chain emerged from a study of T cells in Graves' hyperthyroidism and ophthalmopathy. Study results and caveats: Classification by a 13 V-J model distinguished ophthalmopathy from stable hyperthyroidism.

This clonotype was seen a few times. The antigen is unknown. The authors deemed Graves' hyperthyroidism stable absent ophthalmopathy progression within 18 months. The ends lost 3 bases at V and 2 bases at J; junction bases unmatched: 6. The germline CDR1 and CDR2 sequences are DFQATT and SNEGSKA (reference sequence). The CDR3 runs 15 residues. TCR beta CDR3 region amplification was performed from RNA transcripts. HTBI primers were the set used in a first-round RT-PCR of the TCR CDR3. TCRdb passed the multiplex PCR reads through MiXCR, listing each CDR3 protein once. The table records around 340,000 distinct CDR3 sequences, 15% to 20% of them present only once.

The gene calls are TRBV20-1 and TRBJ1-5, with 8 bases identical to TRBD1. Sequencing used blood. The clonotype originates from a woman in her 50s with Graves' hyperthyroidism. For the CDR3, the DNA is TGCAGTGCTAGTGTAGGGACAGGAGGCAATCAGCCCCAGCATTTT. It yields the protein CSASVGTGGNQPQHF.